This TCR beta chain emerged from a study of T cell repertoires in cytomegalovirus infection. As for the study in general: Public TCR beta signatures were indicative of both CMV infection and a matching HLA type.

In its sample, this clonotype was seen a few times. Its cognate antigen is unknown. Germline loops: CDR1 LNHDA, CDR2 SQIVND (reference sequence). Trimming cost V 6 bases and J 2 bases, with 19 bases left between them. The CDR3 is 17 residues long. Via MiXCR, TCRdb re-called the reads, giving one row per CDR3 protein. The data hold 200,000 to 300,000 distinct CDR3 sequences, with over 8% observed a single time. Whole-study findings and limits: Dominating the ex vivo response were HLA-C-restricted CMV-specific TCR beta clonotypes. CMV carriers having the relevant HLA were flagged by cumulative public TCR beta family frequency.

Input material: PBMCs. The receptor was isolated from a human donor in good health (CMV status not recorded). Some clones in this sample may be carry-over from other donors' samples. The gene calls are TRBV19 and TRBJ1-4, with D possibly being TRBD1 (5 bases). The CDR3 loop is CASRQESFRPTNEKLFF. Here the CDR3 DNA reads TGTGCCAGTAGACAGGAGTCCTTCCGCCCCACTAATGAAAAACTGTTTTTT.